This record looks at one TCR beta chain sequence and its context. The sample originates from a study of CD8 T cells in Susac syndrome. Healthy donors were controls matched for age and sex. TEMRA cells were FACS-enriched, with CD8+ and CD4+ T cells isolated negatively. V lost 4 bases to trimming and J lost 3 bases, with 5 bases between them. CDR1 and CDR2 (germline): SNHLY, FYNNEI. The length of the CDR3 is 12 residues. cDNA came from about 0.5 to 1 ug RNA primed by random hexamers. In TCRdb, the immunoSEQ multiplex PCR reads were re-called with MiXCR into one record per CDR3 protein. The table has about 130,000 distinct CDR3 sequences, 90% to 95% seen once.

Material for sequencing was CD4+ T cells from PBMCs. The V and J genes are TRBV2 and TRBJ2-3; D ambiguous. This TCR came from a human donor in good health. CDR3 sequence: CASSAGTDTQYF. The CDR3 coding sequence is TGTGCCAGCAGTGCCGGGACAGATACGCAGTATTTT.